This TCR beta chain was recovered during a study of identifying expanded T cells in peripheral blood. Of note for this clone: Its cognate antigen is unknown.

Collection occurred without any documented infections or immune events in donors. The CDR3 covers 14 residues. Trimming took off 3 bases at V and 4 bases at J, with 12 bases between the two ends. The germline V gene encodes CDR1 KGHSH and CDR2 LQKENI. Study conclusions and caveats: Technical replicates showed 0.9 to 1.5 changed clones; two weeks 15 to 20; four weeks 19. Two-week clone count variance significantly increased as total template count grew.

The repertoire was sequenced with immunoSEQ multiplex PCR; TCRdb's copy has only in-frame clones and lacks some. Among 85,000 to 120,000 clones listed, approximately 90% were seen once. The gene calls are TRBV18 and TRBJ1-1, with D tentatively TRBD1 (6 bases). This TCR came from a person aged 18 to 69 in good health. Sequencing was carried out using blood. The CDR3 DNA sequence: TGTGCCAGCTCACCTAAACAGGGTTCCACTGAAGCTTTCTTT. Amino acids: CASSPKQGSTEAFF.